This T cell receptor beta chain comes out of a study of identical twins. Germline V gives CDR1 LGHNA, CDR2 YNFKEQ. There are 16 residues in the CDR3. Trimming took off 7 bases at V and 0 bases at J, with 17 bases between the two ends. MiXCR, applied by TCRdb to the 5' RACE reads, yields one record per CDR3 protein. In the table there are around 570,000 distinct CDR3 sequences, nearly 10% of which are singletons. The same data also went into a second study, on yellow fever vaccine responses in identical twins.

This sequence originates from a woman younger than 35 in good health. The gene calls are TRBV4-2 and TRBJ2-3; D not resolved. Material for sequencing was PBMCs. CDR3 DNA: TGTGCCAGCAAGGCTCGCTCCGCTGTTAGCACAGATACGCAGTATTTT. This gives the protein CASKARSAVSTDTQYF.